These T cell receptor beta chains were read from a single sample in a study of T cell responses to AZD1222 COVID-19 vaccine. Clones were sequenced by immunoSEQ multiplex PCR, and TCRdb holds only the in-frame ones, with some missing. The profile shows some 39,000 clones, roughly 88% of them singletons. The sample in question was peripheral blood, obtained 28 days after the second AZD1222 dose. These receptors all come from an adult who received the AZD1222 COVID-19 vaccine. The CDR3 runs from the conserved cysteine through the conserved F or W. Each record gives: J gene, V gene, D gene, clone size, CDR3 protein, CDR3 DNA. The D gene is left open where the match is weak. Clone size is stated in some rows and not others, as once, few, many or a class when expanded.

TRBJ1-5 | TRBV5-6 | . | . | CASSLAGRGNQPQHF | TGTGCCAGCAGCTTGGCCGGGCGGGGGAATCAGCCCCAGCATTTT
TRBJ1-5 | TRBV6-5 | TRBD1 | . | CASGQELNQPQHF | TGTGCCAGTGGACAGGAGCTTAATCAGCCCCAGCATTTT
TRBJ1-3 | TRBV3-1/TRBV3-2 | . | . | CASSQGIVLGNTIYF | TGTGCCAGCAGCCAGGGGATCGTATTAGGAAACACCATATATTTT
TRBJ1-5 | TRBV19 | . | . | CASSATWGGNQPQHF | TGTGCCAGTAGTGCCACTTGGGGGGGCAATCAGCCCCAGCATTTT
TRBJ1-1 | TRBV18 | . | once | CASSPMGQTNTEAFF | TGTGCCAGCTCACCAATGGGACAAACCAACACTGAAGCTTTCTTT
TRBJ1-1 | TRBV29-1 | . | . | CSSRAGSMNTEAFF | TGCAGCTCTAGGGCAGGGAGCATGAACACTGAAGCTTTCTTT
TRBJ1-2 | TRBV7-2 | . | once | CASSLGPGQDLSGYTF | TGTGCCAGCAGCTTAGGCCCGGGCCAGGATCTAAGTGGCTACACCTTC
TRBJ1-2 | TRBV29-1 | . | . | CSVEAGAGYGYTF | TGCAGCGTTGAAGCTGGGGCTGGCTATGGCTACACCTTC
TRBJ1-1 | TRBV6-2/TRBV6-3 | . | . | CASSYSGGRFEAFF | TGTGCCAGCAGTTACTCCGGAGGGCGGTTTGAAGCTTTCTTT
TRBJ2-5 | TRBV5-4 | . | . | CASSPGGRGAQETQYF | TGTGCCAGCAGCCCGGGGGGCAGGGGGGCACAAGAGACCCAGTACTTC